Following are 13 T cell receptor beta chains from one sample sequenced in a study of OX40 agonist ivuxolimab in advanced cancers. Clones were sequenced by immunoSEQ multiplex PCR, and TCRdb holds only the in-frame ones, with some missing. The data hold tens of thousands of clones, with approximately 85% observed a single time. This specimen consisted of CD4+ or CD8+ T cells sorted from blood, obtained in a trial of the OX40 agonist ivuxolimab. All receptors come from an adult with an advanced solid tumor such as melanoma, head and neck, liver or kidney cancer.

V usage is TRBV27 and J usage is TRBJ2-6; no clear D gene. V shed 6 bases and J shed 0 bases, with 9 bases lying between them. The CDR3 has 15 amino acids. Per germline, CDR1 MNHEY and CDR2 SMNVEV (reference sequence). CDR3 bases: TGTGCCAGCAGCAAAACAGCCTCTGGGGCCAACGTCCTGACTTTC. Encoded protein: CASSKTASGANVLTF.

In nucleotides, the CDR3 is TGTGCCAGCTCCGCCAAGGAGGGGGAGACCCAGTACTTC. Protein sequence: CASSAKEGETQYF. The chain couples TRBV18 to TRBJ2-5; the D gene is possibly TRBD2 (6 bases). The CDR3 has 13 residues. Germline CDR1 KGHSH, CDR2 LQKENI. Trimming shortened V by 6 bases and J by 5 bases, and 13 bases separated the two germline ends.

The table lists this clone with a count of one. The V call is TRBV28, the J call TRBJ2-7; 13 nucleotides agree with TRBD2. The CDR3 has 15 amino acids. The V gene end was trimmed by 6 bases and the J gene end by 3 bases; junction bases not matched to a gene: 5. The germline V gene has CDR1 MDHEN and CDR2 SYDVKM. The CDR3 is CASRLRTSGSYEQYF. DNA for the CDR3: TGTGCCAGCAGACTTAGGACTAGCGGGAGCTACGAGCAGTACTTC.

The chain is built from TRBV2 and TRBJ1-1; D possibly corresponds to TRBD1 (5 bases). V dropped 0 bases and J dropped 12 bases, with 17 bases sitting between them. The CDR3 contains 14 residues. Germline loops: CDR1 SNHLY, CDR2 FYNNEI. CDR3 sequence reads: CASSEAGQGGRTFF. The CDR3 DNA reads TGTGCCAGCAGTGAAGCTGGGCAGGGAGGGCGAACTTTCTTT. The full variable domain, completed using reference TRBV2 and TRBJ1-1, is EPEVTQTPSHQVTQMGQEVILRCVPISNHLYFYWYRQILGQKVEFLVSFYNNEISEKSEIFDDQFSVERPDGSNFTLKIRSTKLEDSAMYFCASSEAGQGGRTFFGQGTRLTVV.

This clone was counted a few times. The chain links TRBV7-9 to TRBJ1-2; 10 bases are a match to TRBD1. CDR1 and CDR2 from the germline V gene are SEHNR and FQNEAQ (reference sequence). V shed 4 bases, J shed 5 bases, and the junction held 1 base outside the gene matches. The CDR3 has 13 residues. The DNA for the CDR3 is TGTGCCAGCAGCTCGGGACAGGGGTATGGCTACACCTTC. It codes for CASSSGQGYGYTF.

The J gene is TRBJ1-1, the V gene TRBV5-1, with D perhaps TRBD1 (6 bases). Germline lookup yields CDR1 SGHRS and CDR2 YFSETQ. CDR3 length: 22 residues. Trimming shortened V by 1 base and J by 3 bases, and 34 bases separated the two germline ends. CDR3: CASSLWLKRSGYPTGPDTEAFF. The CDR3 bases are TGCGCCAGCAGCTTGTGGCTCAAGAGATCCGGATACCCGACAGGCCCGGACACTGAAGCTTTCTTT.

V usage is TRBV25-1 and J usage is TRBJ2-3; TRBD1 matches 7 bases. Per germline, CDR1 MGHDK and CDR2 SYGVNS. This CDR3 is 13 amino acids long. V lost 8 bases to trimming and J lost 4 bases; unmatched junction nucleotides: 6. CDR3 nucleotides: TGTGCCAGCCACTTCCAGGGGGCAGATACGCAGTATTTT. It codes for CASHFQGADTQYF.

This sequence joins TRBV5-1 and TRBJ1-1, with 8 bases matching TRBD1. V lost 4 bases to trimming and J lost 1 base; unmatched junction nucleotides: 3. Germline V gives CDR1 SGHRS, CDR2 YFSETQ. CDR3 length: 14 residues. This CDR3 is CASSATGENTEAFF. In nucleotides, the CDR3 is TGCGCCAGCAGCGCGACAGGGGAGAACACTGAAGCTTTCTTT.

The rearrangement links TRBV6-1 to TRBJ2-7; TRBD1 might be the D (5 bases). V lost 5 bases and J 2 bases, leaving 13 bases between the germline ends. Germline V gene sequence: CDR1 MNHNS, CDR2 SASEGT. The CDR3 is 14 amino acids. CDR3 bases: TGTGCCAGCAGTTTCCGGAAGGACACCTACGAGCAGTACTTC. It translates to CASSFRKDTYEQYF.

V gene TRBV5-4 combines with J gene TRBJ1-4; 8 bases align to TRBD1. Germline trimming cut 4 bases from V and 8 bases from J; bases unmatched to any gene: 13. From germline, CDR1 is SGHNT and CDR2 YYREEE (reference sequence). The CDR3 runs to 16 residues. The CDR3 sequence is CASSVQIQGAREKLFF. CDR3 nucleotide sequence: TGTGCCAGCAGCGTCCAGATTCAGGGGGCGCGAGAAAAACTGTTTTTT. Using reference TRBV5-4 and TRBJ1-4 for the parts outside the CDR3, the full variable domain is ETGVTQSPTHLIKTRGQQVTLRCSSQSGHNTVSWYQQALGQGPQFIFQYYREEENGRGNFPPRFSGLQFPNYSSELNVNALELDDSALYLCASSVQIQGAREKLFFGSGTQLSVL.

This CDR3 is CASSRTSGSYEQYF. The CDR3 region has the DNA TGTGCCAGTAGTAGGACTAGCGGGAGTTACGAGCAGTACTTC. This chain links TRBV19 with TRBJ2-7; 13 nucleotides align to TRBD2. J lost 4 bases, V lost 4 bases, and 1 base had no gene match. The germline gives CDR1 LNHDA, CDR2 SQIVND (reference sequence). The CDR3 has 14 amino acids.

J is TRBJ1-2 and V is TRBV28; 10 bases fit TRBD1. The germline V gene encodes CDR1 MDHEN and CDR2 SYDVKM. This CDR3 has 13 residues. After removal of 6 bases from V and 7 bases from J, the junction contained 5 bases not matched to a gene. CDR3 nucleotides: TGTGCCAGCAGGACAGGGGGCGCGAGTGGCTACACCTTC. This codes for CASRTGGASGYTF.

This clone showed up just once. V and J are TRBV5-1 and TRBJ2-5; D possibly corresponds to TRBD2 (5 bases). The end of the DNA aligns better with TRBJ2-7, so the J call may be wrong. The CDR3 runs to 13 residues. Germline lookup yields CDR1 SGHRS and CDR2 YFSETQ. DNA of the CDR3: TGCGCCAGCAGCTACTTCGGGAACTACGAGCAGTACTTC. Its protein is CASSYFGNYEQYF.